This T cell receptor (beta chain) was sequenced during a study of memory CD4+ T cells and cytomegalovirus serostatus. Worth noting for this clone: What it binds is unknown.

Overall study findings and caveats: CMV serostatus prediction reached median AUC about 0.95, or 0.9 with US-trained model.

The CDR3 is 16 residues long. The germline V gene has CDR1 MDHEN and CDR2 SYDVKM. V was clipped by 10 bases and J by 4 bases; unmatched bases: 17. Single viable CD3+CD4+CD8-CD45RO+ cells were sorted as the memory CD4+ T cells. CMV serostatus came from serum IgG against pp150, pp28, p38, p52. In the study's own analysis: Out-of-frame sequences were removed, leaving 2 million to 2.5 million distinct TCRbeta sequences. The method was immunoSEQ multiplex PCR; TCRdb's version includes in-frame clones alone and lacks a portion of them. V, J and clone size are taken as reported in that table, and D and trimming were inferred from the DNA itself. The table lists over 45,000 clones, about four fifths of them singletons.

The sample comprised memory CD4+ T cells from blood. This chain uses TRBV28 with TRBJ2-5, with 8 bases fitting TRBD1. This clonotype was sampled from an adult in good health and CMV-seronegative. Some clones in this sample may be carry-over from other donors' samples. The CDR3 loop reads CATGQGGRGFGETQYF. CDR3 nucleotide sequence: TGTGCCACCGGACAGGGAGGAAGGGGTTTTGGAGAGACCCAGTACTTC.